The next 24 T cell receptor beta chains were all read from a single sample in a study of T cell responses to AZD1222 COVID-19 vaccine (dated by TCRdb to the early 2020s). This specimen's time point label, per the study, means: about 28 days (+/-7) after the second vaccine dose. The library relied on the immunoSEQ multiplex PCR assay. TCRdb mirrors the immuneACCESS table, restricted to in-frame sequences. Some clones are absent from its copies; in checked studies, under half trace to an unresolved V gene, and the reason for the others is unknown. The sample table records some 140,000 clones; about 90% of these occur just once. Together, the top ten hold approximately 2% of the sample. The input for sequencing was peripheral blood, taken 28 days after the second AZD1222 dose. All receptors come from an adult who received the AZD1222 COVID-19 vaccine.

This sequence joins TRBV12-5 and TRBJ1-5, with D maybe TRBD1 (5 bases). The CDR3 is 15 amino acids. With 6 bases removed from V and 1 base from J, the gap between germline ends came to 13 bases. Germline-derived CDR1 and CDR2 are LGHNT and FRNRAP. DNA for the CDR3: TGTGCTAGTGGCACCTGGGGGGGGAGCAATCAGCCCCAGCATTTT. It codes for CASGTWGGSNQPQHF.

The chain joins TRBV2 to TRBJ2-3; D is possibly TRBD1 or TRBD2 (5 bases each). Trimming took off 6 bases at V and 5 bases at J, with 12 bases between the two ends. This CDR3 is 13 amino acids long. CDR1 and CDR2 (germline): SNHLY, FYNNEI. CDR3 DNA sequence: TGTGCCAGCAGAGAGGGGTACGGAGATACGCAGTATTTT. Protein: CASREGYGDTQYF.

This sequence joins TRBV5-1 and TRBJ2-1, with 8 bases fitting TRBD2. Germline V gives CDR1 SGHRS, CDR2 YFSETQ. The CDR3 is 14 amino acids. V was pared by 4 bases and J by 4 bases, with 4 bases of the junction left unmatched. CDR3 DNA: TGCGCCAGCAGCCCCCAGCGGGAGTACAATGAGCAGTTCTTC. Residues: CASSPQREYNEQFF.

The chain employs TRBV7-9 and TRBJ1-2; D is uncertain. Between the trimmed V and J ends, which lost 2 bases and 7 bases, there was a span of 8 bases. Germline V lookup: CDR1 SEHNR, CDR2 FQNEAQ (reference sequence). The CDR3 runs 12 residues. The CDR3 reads CASSLFVGGYTF. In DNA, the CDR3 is TGTGCCAGCAGCTTATTTGTCGGTGGCTACACCTTC.

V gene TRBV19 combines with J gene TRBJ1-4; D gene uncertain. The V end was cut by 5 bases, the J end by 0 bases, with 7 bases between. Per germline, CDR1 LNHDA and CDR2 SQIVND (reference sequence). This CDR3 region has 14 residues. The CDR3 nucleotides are TGTGCCAGTAGTTGGACCTCAACTAATGAAAAACTGTTTTTT. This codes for CASSWTSTNEKLFF.

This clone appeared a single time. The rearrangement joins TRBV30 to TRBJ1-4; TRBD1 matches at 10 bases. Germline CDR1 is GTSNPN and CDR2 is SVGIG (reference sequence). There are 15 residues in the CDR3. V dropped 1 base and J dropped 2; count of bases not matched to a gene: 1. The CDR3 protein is CAWSETGGTNEKLFF. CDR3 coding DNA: TGTGCCTGGAGTGAGACAGGGGGCACTAATGAAAAACTGTTTTTT.

This CDR3 reads CATSDHAEGSSYNEQFF. The DNA for the CDR3 is TGTGCCACCAGTGACCATGCCGAGGGGAGCTCCTACAATGAGCAGTTCTTC. The V gene is TRBV24-1, the J gene TRBJ2-1; D tentatively fits TRBD1 or TRBD2 (5 bases each). Germline CDR1 and CDR2: KGHDR and SFDVKD. This CDR3 has 17 amino acids. V lost 4 bases, J lost 0 bases, and 15 bases lay in between.

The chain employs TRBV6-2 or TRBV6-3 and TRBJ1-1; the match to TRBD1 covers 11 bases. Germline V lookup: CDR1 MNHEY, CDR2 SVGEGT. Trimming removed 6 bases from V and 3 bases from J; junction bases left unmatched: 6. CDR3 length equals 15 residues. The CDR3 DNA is TGTGCCAGCAGCCCCGGACAGGGGGCCTACACTGAAGCTTTCTTT. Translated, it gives CASSPGQGAYTEAFF.

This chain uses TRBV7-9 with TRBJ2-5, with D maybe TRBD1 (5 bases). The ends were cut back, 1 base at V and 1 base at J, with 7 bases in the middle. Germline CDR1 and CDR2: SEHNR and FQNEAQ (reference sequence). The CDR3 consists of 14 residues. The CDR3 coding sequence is TGTGCCAGCAGCTTAGGGGGCCTCCAAGAGACCCAGTACTTC. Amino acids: CASSLGGLQETQYF.

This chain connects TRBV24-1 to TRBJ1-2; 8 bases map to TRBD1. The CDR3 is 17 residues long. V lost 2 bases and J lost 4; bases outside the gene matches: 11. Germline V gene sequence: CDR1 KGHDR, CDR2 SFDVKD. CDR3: CATSDSRQGTGSYGYTF. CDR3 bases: TGTGCCACCAGTGATTCCCGACAGGGGACCGGTTCCTATGGCTACACCTTC.

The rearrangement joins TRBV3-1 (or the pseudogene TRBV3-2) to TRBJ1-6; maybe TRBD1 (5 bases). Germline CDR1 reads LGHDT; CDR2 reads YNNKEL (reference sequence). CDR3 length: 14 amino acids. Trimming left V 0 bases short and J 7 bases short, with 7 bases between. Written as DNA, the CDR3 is TGTGCCAGCAGCCAAGACAGGGAGAATTCACCCCTCCACTTT. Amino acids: CASSQDRENSPLHF.

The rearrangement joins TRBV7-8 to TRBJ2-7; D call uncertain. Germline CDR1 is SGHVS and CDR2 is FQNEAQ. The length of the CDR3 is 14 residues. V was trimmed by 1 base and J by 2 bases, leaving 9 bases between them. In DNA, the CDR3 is TGTGCCAGCAGCTTAGGCAGGTTCGCCTACGAGCAGTACTTC. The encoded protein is CASSLGRFAYEQYF.

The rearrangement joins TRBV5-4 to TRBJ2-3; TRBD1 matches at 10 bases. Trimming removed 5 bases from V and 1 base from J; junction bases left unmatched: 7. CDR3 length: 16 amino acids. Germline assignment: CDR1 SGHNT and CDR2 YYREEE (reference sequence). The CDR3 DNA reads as TGTGCCAGCAGTCACGGGGGGACAGGGGGCACAGATACGCAGTATTTT. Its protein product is CASSHGGTGGTDTQYF.

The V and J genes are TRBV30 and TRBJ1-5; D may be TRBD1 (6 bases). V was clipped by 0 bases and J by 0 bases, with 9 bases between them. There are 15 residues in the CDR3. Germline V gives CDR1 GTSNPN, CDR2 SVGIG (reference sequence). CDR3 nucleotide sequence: TGTGCCTGGAGTGTAGAGGGACATAGCAATCAGCCCCAGCATTTT. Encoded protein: CAWSVEGHSNQPQHF.

In DNA, the CDR3 is TGTGCTAGTGGTTTGACCCAGACAGGGGTTAATGAAAAACTGTTTTTT. Its protein product is CASGLTQTGVNEKLFF. The chain combines TRBV12-5 with TRBJ1-4; 8 positions match TRBD1. The V gene end was trimmed by 2 bases and the J gene end by 4 bases; junction bases not matched to a gene: 6. Germline V gives CDR1 LGHNT, CDR2 FRNRAP. This CDR3 contains 16 residues.

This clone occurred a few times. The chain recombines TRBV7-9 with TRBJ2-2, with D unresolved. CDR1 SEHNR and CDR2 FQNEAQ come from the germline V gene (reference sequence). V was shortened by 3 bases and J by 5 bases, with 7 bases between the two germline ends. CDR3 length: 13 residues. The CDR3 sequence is CASSFRVTGELFF. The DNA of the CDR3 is TGTGCCAGCAGCTTCCGGGTGACCGGGGAGCTGTTTTTT.

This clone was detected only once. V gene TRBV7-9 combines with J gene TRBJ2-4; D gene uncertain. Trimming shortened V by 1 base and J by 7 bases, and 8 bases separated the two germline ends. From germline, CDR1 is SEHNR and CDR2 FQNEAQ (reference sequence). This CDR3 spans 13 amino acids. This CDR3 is CASSLVGPNIQYF. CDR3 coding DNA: TGTGCCAGCAGCTTAGTCGGACCGAACATTCAGTACTTC.

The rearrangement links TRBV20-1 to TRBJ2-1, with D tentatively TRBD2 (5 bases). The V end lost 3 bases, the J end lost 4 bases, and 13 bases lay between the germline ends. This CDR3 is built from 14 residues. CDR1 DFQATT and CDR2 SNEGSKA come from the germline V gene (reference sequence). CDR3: CSASSGRGYNEQFF. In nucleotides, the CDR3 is TGCAGTGCTAGTTCGGGGAGAGGTTACAATGAGCAGTTCTTC.

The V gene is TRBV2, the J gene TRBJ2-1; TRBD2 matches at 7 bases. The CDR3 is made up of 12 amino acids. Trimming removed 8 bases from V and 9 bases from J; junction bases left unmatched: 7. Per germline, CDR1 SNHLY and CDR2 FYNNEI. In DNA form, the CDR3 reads TGTGCCAGCGGGGAGGGAGTTCTTGAGCAGTTCTTC. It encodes CASGEGVLEQFF.

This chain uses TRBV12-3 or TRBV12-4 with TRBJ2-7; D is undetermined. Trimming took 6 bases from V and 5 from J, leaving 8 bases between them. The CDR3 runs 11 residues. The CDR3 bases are TGTGCCAGCAGCTGGTCCCACGAGCAGTACTTC. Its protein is CASSWSHEQYF.

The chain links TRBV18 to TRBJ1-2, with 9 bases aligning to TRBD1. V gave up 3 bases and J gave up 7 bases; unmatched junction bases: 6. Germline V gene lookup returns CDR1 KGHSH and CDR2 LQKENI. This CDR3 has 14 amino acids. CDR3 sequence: CASSPPGQGGGYTF. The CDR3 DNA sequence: TGTGCCAGCTCACCCCCGGGACAGGGTGGTGGCTACACCTTC. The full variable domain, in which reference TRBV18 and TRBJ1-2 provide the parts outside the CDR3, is NAGVMQNPRHLVRRRGQEARLRCSPMKGHSHVYWYRQLPEEGLKFMVYLQKENIIDESGMPKERFSAEFPKEGPSILRIQQVVRGDSAAYFCASSPPGQGGGYTFGSGTRLTVV.

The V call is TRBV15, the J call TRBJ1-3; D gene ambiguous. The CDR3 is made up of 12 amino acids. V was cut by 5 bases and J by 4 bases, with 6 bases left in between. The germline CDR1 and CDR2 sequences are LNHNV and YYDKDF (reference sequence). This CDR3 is CATSALGNTIYF. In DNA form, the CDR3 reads TGTGCCACCAGCGCTCTGGGAAACACCATATATTTT.

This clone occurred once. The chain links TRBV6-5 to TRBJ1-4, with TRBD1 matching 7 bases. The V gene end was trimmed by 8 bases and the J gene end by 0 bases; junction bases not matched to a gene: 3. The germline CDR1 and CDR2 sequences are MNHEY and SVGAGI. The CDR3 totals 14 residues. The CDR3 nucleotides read TGTGCCAGCGGGGGACAGTCAACTAATGAAAAACTGTTTTTT. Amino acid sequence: CASGGQSTNEKLFF.

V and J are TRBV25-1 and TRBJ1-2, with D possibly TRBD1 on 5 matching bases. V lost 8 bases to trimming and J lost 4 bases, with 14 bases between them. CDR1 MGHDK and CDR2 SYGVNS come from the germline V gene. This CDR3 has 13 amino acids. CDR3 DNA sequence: TGTGCCAGCTGTCCGGGGCAAGGCTATGGCTACACCTTC. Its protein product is CASCPGQGYGYTF.